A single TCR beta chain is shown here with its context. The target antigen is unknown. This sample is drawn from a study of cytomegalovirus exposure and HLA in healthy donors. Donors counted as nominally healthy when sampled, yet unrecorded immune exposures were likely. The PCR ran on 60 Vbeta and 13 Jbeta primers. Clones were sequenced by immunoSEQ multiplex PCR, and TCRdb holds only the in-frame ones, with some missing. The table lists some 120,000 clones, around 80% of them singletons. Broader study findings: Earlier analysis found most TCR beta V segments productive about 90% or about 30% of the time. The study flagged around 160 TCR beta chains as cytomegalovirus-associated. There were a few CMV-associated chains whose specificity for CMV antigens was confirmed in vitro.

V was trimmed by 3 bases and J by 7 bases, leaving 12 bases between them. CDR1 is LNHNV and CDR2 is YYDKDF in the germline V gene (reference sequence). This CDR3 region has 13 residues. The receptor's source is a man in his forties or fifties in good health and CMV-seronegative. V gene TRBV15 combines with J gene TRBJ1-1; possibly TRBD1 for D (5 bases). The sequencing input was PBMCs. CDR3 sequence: CATSRGGHHEAFF. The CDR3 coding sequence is TGTGCCACCAGCAGGGGAGGACACCATGAAGCTTTCTTT.